This T cell receptor (beta chain) was retrieved from a study of radiotherapy plus CTLA-4 blockade in lung cancer. Study overall: Objective responses emerged in around a sixth of patients, and 25% to 40% attained disease control. Regarding the study as a whole: Early blood T cell clone dynamics, with interferon-beta, were reported to best predict response. Among blood TCR repertoires after radiotherapy plus ipilimumab, tumor-derived clones expanded.

A word on this clone: What it recognizes is unknown.

Only in-frame clones appear in the TCRdb table, and some are missing; sequencing was by immunoSEQ multiplex PCR. Of about 120,000 clones listed, about four fifths are singletons. Germline assignment: CDR1 SGHTA and CDR2 FQGNSA. The CDR3 length is 13 residues. V was trimmed by 8 bases and J by 0 bases, leaving 11 bases between them. Sequenced here: peripheral blood, sampled from a patient treated with radiotherapy plus ipilimumab. This rearrangement joins TRBV7-2 to TRBJ2-7; D possibly corresponds to TRBD1 (6 bases). The source is a human donor with non-small cell lung cancer that progressed on radiotherapy plus ipilimumab. Some clones in this sample may be carry-over from other donors' samples. In DNA, the CDR3 is TGTGCCAGCCACTTACAGGGCTCCTACGAGCAGTACTTC. Translation: CASHLQGSYEQYF.